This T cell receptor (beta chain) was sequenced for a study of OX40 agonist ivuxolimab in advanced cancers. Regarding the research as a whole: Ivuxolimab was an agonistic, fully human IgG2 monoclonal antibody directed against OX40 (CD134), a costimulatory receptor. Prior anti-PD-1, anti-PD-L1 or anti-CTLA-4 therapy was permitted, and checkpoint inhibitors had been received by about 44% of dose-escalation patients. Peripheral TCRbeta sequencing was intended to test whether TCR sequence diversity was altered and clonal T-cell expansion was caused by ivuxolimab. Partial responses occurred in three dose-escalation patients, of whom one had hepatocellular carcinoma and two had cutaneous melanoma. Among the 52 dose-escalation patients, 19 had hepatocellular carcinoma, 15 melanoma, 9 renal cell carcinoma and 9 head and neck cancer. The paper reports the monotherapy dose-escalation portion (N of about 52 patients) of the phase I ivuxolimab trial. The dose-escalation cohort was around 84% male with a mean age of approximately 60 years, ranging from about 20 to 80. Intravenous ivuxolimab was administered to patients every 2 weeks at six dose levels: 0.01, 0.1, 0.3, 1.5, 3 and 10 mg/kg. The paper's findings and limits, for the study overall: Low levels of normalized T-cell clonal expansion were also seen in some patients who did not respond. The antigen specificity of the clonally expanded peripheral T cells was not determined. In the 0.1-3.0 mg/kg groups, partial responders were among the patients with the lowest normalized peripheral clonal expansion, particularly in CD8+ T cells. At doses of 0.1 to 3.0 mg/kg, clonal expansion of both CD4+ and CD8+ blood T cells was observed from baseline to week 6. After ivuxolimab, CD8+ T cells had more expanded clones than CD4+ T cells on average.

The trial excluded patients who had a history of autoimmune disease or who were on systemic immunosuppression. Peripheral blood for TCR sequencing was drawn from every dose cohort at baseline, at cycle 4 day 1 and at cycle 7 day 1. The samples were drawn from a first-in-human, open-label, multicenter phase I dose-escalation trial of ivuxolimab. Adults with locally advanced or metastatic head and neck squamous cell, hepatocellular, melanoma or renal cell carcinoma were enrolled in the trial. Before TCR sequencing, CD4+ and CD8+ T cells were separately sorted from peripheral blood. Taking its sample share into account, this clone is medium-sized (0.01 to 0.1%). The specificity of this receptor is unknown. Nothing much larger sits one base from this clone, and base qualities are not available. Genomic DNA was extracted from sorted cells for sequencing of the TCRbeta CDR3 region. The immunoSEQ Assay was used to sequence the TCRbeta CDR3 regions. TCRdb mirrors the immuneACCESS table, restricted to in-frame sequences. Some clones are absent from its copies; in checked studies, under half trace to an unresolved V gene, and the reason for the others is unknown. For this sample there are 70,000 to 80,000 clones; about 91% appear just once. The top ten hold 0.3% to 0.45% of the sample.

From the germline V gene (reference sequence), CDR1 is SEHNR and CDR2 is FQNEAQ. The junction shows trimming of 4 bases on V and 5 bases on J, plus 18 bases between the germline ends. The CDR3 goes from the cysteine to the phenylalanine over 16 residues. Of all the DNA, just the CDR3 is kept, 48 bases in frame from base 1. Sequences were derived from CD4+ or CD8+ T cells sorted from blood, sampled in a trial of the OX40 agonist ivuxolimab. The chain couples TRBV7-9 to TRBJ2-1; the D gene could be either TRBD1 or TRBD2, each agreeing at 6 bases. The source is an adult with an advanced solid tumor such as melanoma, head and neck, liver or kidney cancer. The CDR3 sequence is CASSSPLRDNNNEQFF. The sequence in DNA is TGTGCCAGCAGCTCCCCTTTGCGGGACAATAACAATGAGCAGTTCTTC.